The 25 T cell receptor beta chains below come from one sample, sequenced in a study of cytomegalovirus exposure and HLA in healthy donors. The PCR ran on 60 Vbeta and 13 Jbeta primers. Sequencing used immunoSEQ multiplex PCR; TCRdb keeps in-frame clones, though not all of them. The sample holds about 89,000 clones, 65% to 75% seen once. The sequenced material came from PBMCs. These TCRs come from a man younger than 40 in good health and CMV-seronegative.

CDR3 loop: CASSLGGASSSGNTIYF. CDR3 DNA: TGTGCCAGCAGTTTAGGGGGGGCCTCAAGCTCTGGAAACACCATATATTTT. The genes are TRBV28 and TRBJ1-3, with D possibly being TRBD1 (6 bases). V lost 2 bases to trimming and J lost 0 bases, with 14 bases between them. Germline V CDR1 and CDR2: MDHEN, SYDVKM. This CDR3 contains 17 residues.

This chain links TRBV5-4 with TRBJ2-6; 9 bases match TRBD2. The V gene end was trimmed by 4 bases and the J gene end by 0 bases; junction bases not matched to a gene: 5. This CDR3 has 17 amino acids. In germline, CDR1 is SGHNT, CDR2 YYREEE (reference sequence). This CDR3 is CASSLLAGYSGANVLTF. Here the CDR3 DNA reads TGTGCCAGCAGCCTCCTAGCGGGATACTCTGGGGCCAACGTCCTGACTTTC.

V usage is TRBV4-2 and J usage is TRBJ1-1; D remains unclear. Germline-derived CDR1 and CDR2 are LGHNA and YNFKEQ. The CDR3 contains 14 residues. The V end lost 1 base, the J end lost 8 bases, and 14 bases lay between the germline ends. The CDR3 region has the DNA TGTGCCAGCAGCCAAGCCAATGGAGGGTTCGAAGCTTTCTTT. Its translation: CASSQANGGFEAFF.

This clone was seen a single time. The chain recombines TRBV19 with TRBJ2-3; D remains unclear. Germline V CDR1 and CDR2: LNHDA, SQIVND (reference sequence). This CDR3 region has 13 residues. Trimming stripped 4 bases from V and 6 bases from J, with 11 bases between. DNA of the CDR3: TGTGCCAGTAGTACTGCTGCCCGGGATACGCAGTATTTT. This encodes CASSTAARDTQYF. The full variable domain, rest sourced from reference TRBV19 and TRBJ2-3, is DGGITQSPKYLFRKEGQNVTLSCEQNLNHDAMYWYRQDPGQGLRLIYYSQIVNDFQKGDIAEGYSVSREKKESFPLTVTSAQKNPTAFYLCASSTAARDTQYFGPGTRLTVL.

The chain employs TRBV30 and TRBJ1-6; D is undetermined. The CDR3 is made up of 15 amino acids. Trimming removed 5 bases from V and 6 bases from J, with 17 bases in between. CDR1 and CDR2 from the germline V gene are GTSNPN and SVGIG (reference sequence). CDR3 DNA sequence: TGTGCCTGGCGTGGTGAAACTCGCGGTAATTCACCCCTCCACTTT. It is translated as CAWRGETRGNSPLHF. Based on the CDR3 plus reference TRBV30 and TRBJ1-6, the full variable domain is SQTIHQWPATLVQPVGSPLSLECTVEGTSNPNLYWYRQAAGRGLQLLFYSVGIGQISSEVPQNLSASRPQDRQFILSSKKLLLSDSGFYLCAWRGETRGNSPLHFGNGTRLTVT.

The V gene is TRBV6-1, the J gene TRBJ2-1; no clear D gene. Germline CDR1 reads MNHNS; CDR2 reads SASEGT. The CDR3 sequence is 12 residues long. V lost 6 bases and J 3 bases, leaving 6 bases between the germline ends. CDR3 sequence: CASRPNYNEQFF. The CDR3 DNA reads as TGTGCCAGCAGGCCTAACTACAATGAGCAGTTCTTC.

This clone was seen a handful of times. V gene TRBV9 combines with J gene TRBJ2-3; TRBD2 agrees at 11 bases. The length of the CDR3 is 19 residues. Losses at the gene ends were 0 bases for V and 0 bases for J; bases not matched to a gene: 9. Germline V gene data show CDR1 as SGDLS and CDR2 as YYNGEE. CDR3 amino acids: CASSVGGVAGGRSTDTQYF. For the CDR3, the DNA is TGTGCCAGCAGCGTAGGGGGAGTAGCGGGGGGGCGGAGCACAGATACGCAGTATTTT. Supplemented by reference TRBV9 and TRBJ2-3, the full variable domain reads DSGVTQTPKHLITATGQRVTLRCSPRSGDLSVYWYQQSLDQGLQFLIQYYNGEERAKGNILERFSAQQFPDLHSELNLSSLELGDSALYFCASSVGGVAGGRSTDTQYFGPGTRLTVL.

The J gene is TRBJ2-2, the V gene TRBV19; 7 bases are shared with TRBD2. Per germline, CDR1 LNHDA and CDR2 SQIVND (reference sequence). J was trimmed by 2 bases and V by 6 bases; bases with no gene match: 6. The CDR3 consists of 15 residues. The CDR3 DNA follows: TGTGCCAGTAGACCCGGGGGGACTAACACCGGGGAGCTGTTTTTT. It specifies CASRPGGTNTGELFF.

V gene TRBV4-1 combines with J gene TRBJ2-5; 11 bases line up with TRBD2. The J segment lost 0 bases and the V segment lost 2 bases, leaving 2 bases of the junction unmatched. This CDR3 is 16 amino acids long. CDR1 MGHRA and CDR2 YSYEKL come from the germline V gene. CDR3 region: CASSQSSGGHQETQYF. CDR3 DNA: TGCGCCAGCAGCCAATCTAGCGGGGGGCACCAAGAGACCCAGTACTTC.

The J gene is TRBJ2-1, the V gene TRBV2; a possible D gene is TRBD1 (6 bases). Germline values: CDR1 SNHLY, CDR2 FYNNEI. The CDR3 is 15 residues long. Trimming cost V 7 bases and J 6 bases, with 19 bases left between them. The CDR3 protein is CASIFQRGQANEQFF. The CDR3 nucleotides are TGTGCCAGCATATTCCAGAGGGGACAAGCCAATGAGCAGTTCTTC.

This clone was found a few times. The CDR3 loop reads CASSLGAGVNTEAFF. DNA for the CDR3: TGTGCCAGCAGCTTGGGGGCGGGGGTTAACACTGAAGCTTTCTTT. The V call is TRBV5-6, the J call TRBJ1-1; a possible D gene is TRBD1 (5 bases). With 0 bases removed from V and 2 bases from J, the gap between germline ends came to 11 bases. The CDR3 is 15 residues long. Per germline, CDR1 SGHDT and CDR2 YYEEEE.

The chain joins TRBV27 to TRBJ2-7, with TRBD2 as a possible D gene (6 bases). CDR3 length: 16 amino acids. V was pared by 4 bases and J by 1 base, with 17 bases between. Germline CDR1 reads MNHEY; CDR2 reads SMNVEV (reference sequence). The CDR3 DNA follows: TGTGCCAGCAGTTCAGGTCCGGGGGAACAATCCTACGAGCAGTACTTC. Its translation: CASSSGPGEQSYEQYF.

Only one count was recorded for this clone. The chain links TRBV28 to TRBJ1-2; 7 nucleotides agree with TRBD1. The CDR3 has 13 residues. V lost 5 bases, J lost 4 bases, and 4 bases stayed unmatched. CDR1 MDHEN and CDR2 SYDVKM come from the germline V gene. CDR3 nucleotides: TGTGCCAGCAGTAGGGGGCAGTCCTATGGCTACACCTTC. Amino acid sequence: CASSRGQSYGYTF.

V is TRBV9 and J is TRBJ2-3, with no clear D. The CDR3 length is 14 residues. The germline V gene has CDR1 SGDLS and CDR2 YYNGEE. The V end was cut by 0 bases, the J end by 1 base, with 6 bases between. CDR3 residues: CASSVGQGTDTQYF. In DNA form, the CDR3 reads TGTGCCAGCAGCGTAGGGCAGGGCACAGATACGCAGTATTTT.

This clone appeared a single time. Other DNA sequences in this specimen translate into the identical CDR3. The chain couples TRBV27 to TRBJ1-5, with a tentative D call TRBD1 (5 bases). The CDR3 is 14 residues long. Looked up from germline, CDR1 is MNHEY and CDR2 is SMNVEV (reference sequence). V lost 2 bases and J 1 base, leaving 6 bases between the germline ends. The CDR3 is CASSLQGSNQPQHF. DNA for the CDR3: TGTGCCAGCAGTTTACAGGGAAGCAATCAGCCCCAGCATTTT.

With respect to this clone: In the same sample, other DNA sequences code for this CDR3. The chain recombines TRBV4-1 with TRBJ1-1; 7 bases are shared with TRBD1. Germline trimming cut 4 bases from V and 1 base from J; bases unmatched to any gene: 6. There are 15 residues in the CDR3. CDR1 is MGHRA and CDR2 is YSYEKL in the germline V gene. The CDR3 DNA reads TGCGCCAGCAGCCTACCGACAGGGACGAACACTGAAGCTTTCTTT. Translating it yields CASSLPTGTNTEAFF.

V is TRBV7-3 and J is TRBJ2-6, with a possible D match to TRBD2 (6 bases). The germline V gene encodes CDR1 SGHTA and CDR2 FQGTGA. The CDR3 runs 16 residues. V was cut by 3 bases and J by 2 bases, with 11 bases left in between. The CDR3 region has the DNA TGTGCCAGCAGCTTGTCCGGGGGAGCTGGGGCCAACGTCCTGACTTTC. Translation: CASSLSGGAGANVLTF. The full variable domain, rest sourced from reference TRBV7-3 and TRBJ2-6, is GAGVSQTPSNKVTEKGKYVELRCDPISGHTALYWYRQSLGQGPEFLIYFQGTGAADDSGLPNDRFFAVRPEGSVSTLKIQRTERGDSAVYLCASSLSGGAGANVLTFGAGSRLTVL.

This chain uses TRBV6-5 with TRBJ1-1; possible D gene TRBD1, 5 bases. Germline V lookup: CDR1 MNHEY, CDR2 SVGAGI. The CDR3 has 14 residues. V dropped 5 bases and J dropped 1 base, with 11 bases sitting between them. CDR3 DNA sequence: TGTGCCAGCAGTCTCCGGGGGGGGAACACTGAAGCTTTCTTT. Amino acid sequence: CASSLRGGNTEAFF.

Worth noting for this clone: The same CDR3 arises from other DNA sequences in this sample as well. V usage is TRBV14 and J usage is TRBJ2-7; D perhaps matches TRBD2 (6 bases). Deletions cut 4 bases from V and 3 bases from J, with 7 bases between. This CDR3 has 12 residues. Looked up from germline, CDR1 is SGHDN and CDR2 is FVKESK. In nucleotides, the CDR3 is TGTGCCAGCAGCCTCGGGGGCTACGAGCAGTACTTC. It codes for CASSLGGYEQYF.

This clone was detected a few times. Compared with germline, one end of the junction differs, possibly owing to a read error. The chain employs TRBV7-2 and TRBJ2-7; 9 bases fit TRBD2. This CDR3 has 15 amino acids. Germline loops: CDR1 SGHTA, CDR2 FQGNSA. CDR3 region: CASSLAAGGSSEQYF. CDR3 sequence (DNA): TGTGCCAGCAGCCTAGCGGCGGGGGGGTCCAGCGAGCAGTACTTC.

The chain joins TRBV7-2 to TRBJ1-4, with a weak D call TRBD1 (5 bases). Germline CDR1 and CDR2: SGHTA and FQGNSA. V gave up 1 base and J gave up 8 bases, with 14 bases separating them. The CDR3 runs to 15 residues. CDR3: CASSLVGQGNEKLFF. CDR3 coding DNA: TGTGCCAGCAGCTTAGTGGGGCAGGGTAACGAAAAACTGTTTTTT.

The V and J genes are TRBV5-1 and TRBJ2-7; 7 nucleotides align to TRBD1. Germline V gene lookup returns CDR1 SGHRS and CDR2 YFSETQ. The CDR3 is made up of 13 amino acids. V was pared by 7 bases and J by 3 bases, with 7 bases of the junction left unmatched. The CDR3 sequence is CASGRQGGYEQYF. As DNA, the CDR3 is TGCGCCAGCGGGAGACAGGGCGGCTACGAGCAGTACTTC.

The genes are TRBV4-2 and TRBJ2-5, with a tentative D call TRBD2 (6 bases). The length of the CDR3 is 16 residues. Germline V gene data show CDR1 as LGHNA and CDR2 as YNFKEQ. V was pared by 0 bases and J by 4 bases, with 15 bases between. In DNA form, the CDR3 reads TGTGCCAGCAGCCAAGATAGCGGCGGCCCTAGAGAGACCCAGTACTTC. Translation gives CASSQDSGGPRETQYF.

This chain connects TRBV9 to TRBJ1-2; 9 nucleotides line up with TRBD1. Germline lookup yields CDR1 SGDLS and CDR2 YYNGEE. V dropped 4 bases and J dropped 7; count of bases not matched to a gene: 8. The CDR3 sequence is 14 residues long. CDR3 sequence reads: CASSLGDRVIGYTF. Written as DNA, the CDR3 is TGTGCCAGCAGCCTCGGGGACAGGGTAATTGGCTACACCTTC.

This chain links TRBV10-3 with TRBJ1-1, with 8 nucleotides matching TRBD1. There are 15 residues in the CDR3. The V segment lost 3 bases and the J segment 6 bases; nucleotides outside the gene matches: 9. Germline CDR1 and CDR2: ENHRY and SYGVKD. The DNA of the CDR3 is TGTGCCATCAGTGATTTGGGACAGGCGCTAGCTGAAGCTTTCTTT. Its translation is CAISDLGQALAEAFF.